This TCR beta chain was documented in a study of post-analysis software for immune sequencing data. Study-wide points: Controls had lower frequencies than patients of about 5 TRBV segments, which included TRBV5-6, TRBV5-1 and TRBV20-1.

This clonotype was detected only a few times. Its antigen is not known. Unique molecular identifiers featured in each of the TCR beta cDNA libraries. TCRdb fed the PCR reads into MiXCR, producing one record per CDR3 protein. The table shows some 700,000 distinct CDR3 sequences, with 55% to 70% occurring only once. The CDR3 length is 17 residues. Per the germline V gene, CDR1 is SGHRS and CDR2 is YFSETQ. V was pared by 2 bases and J by 5 bases, with 22 bases between. The chain recombines TRBV5-1 with TRBJ1-2; D is ambiguous. Sequenced input: blood. This TCR derives from a girl aged 2-15 years with multiple sclerosis. The CDR3 loop reads CASSFLPKSDNPYGYTF. The CDR3 DNA reads TGCGCCAGCAGCTTCCTCCCTAAATCCGACAACCCGTATGGCTACACCTTC.